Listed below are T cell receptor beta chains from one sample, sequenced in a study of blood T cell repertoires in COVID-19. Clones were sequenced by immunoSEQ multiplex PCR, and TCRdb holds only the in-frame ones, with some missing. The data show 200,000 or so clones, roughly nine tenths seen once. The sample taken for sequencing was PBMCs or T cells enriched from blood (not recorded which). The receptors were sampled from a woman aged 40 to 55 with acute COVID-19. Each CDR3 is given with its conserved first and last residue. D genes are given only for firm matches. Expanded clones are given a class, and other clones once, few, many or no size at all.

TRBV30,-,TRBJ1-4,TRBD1,CAWSVLGQGIRKLFF,TGTGCCTGGAGTGTATTGGGACAGGGAATAAGAAAACTGTTTTTT
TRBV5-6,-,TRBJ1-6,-,CASSLGDWGTNSPLHF,TGTGCCAGCAGCTTGGGGGACTGGGGAACCAATTCACCCCTCCACTTT
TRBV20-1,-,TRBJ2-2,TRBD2,CSASLGGGNTGELFF,TGCAGTGCTAGTTTGGGCGGGGGTAACACCGGGGAGCTGTTTTTT
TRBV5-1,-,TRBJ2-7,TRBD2,CASSLVAGEQYF,TGCGCCAGCAGCTTAGTAGCGGGGGAGCAGTACTTC
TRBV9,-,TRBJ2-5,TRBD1,CASSGDRGQETQYF,TGTGCCAGCAGCGGGGACAGGGGCCAAGAGACCCAGTACTTC
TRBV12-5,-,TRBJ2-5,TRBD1,CASAWRTPGQEWKETQYF,TGTGCTAGTGCCTGGAGAACACCGGGACAGGAATGGAAAGAGACCCAGTACTTC
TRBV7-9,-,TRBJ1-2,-,CASSPTGHGYTF,TGTGCCAGCAGCCCAACAGGCCATGGCTACACCTTC
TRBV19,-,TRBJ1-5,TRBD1,CASGTGGFQPQHF,TGTGCCAGTGGGACAGGGGGCTTTCAGCCCCAGCATTTT
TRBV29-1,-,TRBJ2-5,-,CSVKVSGAFLKETQYF,TGCAGCGTTAAAGTTAGCGGAGCGTTTTTGAAAGAGACCCAGTACTTC
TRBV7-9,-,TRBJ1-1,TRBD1,CASSERQGGAFF,TGTGCCAGCAGCGAGAGACAGGGGGGAGCTTTCTTT
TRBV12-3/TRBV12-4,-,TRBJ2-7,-,CASSLAETYEQYF,TGTGCCAGCAGTTTGGCTGAAACGTACGAGCAGTACTTC
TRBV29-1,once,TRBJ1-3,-,CSVDSGTSGNTIYF,TGCAGCGTTGATAGCGGCACCTCTGGAAACACCATATATTTT
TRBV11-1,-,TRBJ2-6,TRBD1,CASSSNPGTGGILTF,TGTGCCAGCAGCTCAAACCCCGGGACAGGGGGTATCCTGACTTTC
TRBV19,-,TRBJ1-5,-,CASSTTGDSNQPQHF,TGTGCCAGTAGTACAACAGGAGATAGCAATCAGCCCCAGCATTTT
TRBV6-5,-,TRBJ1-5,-,CASSSPGANQPQHF,TGTGCCAGCAGTTCGCCGGGAGCCAATCAGCCCCAGCATTTT
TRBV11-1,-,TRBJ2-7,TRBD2,CASSLAAGDEQYF,TGTGCCAGCAGCTTAGCGGCGGGGGACGAGCAGTACTTC
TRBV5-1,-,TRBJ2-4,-,CASSLPGVAGSRSKNIQYF,TGCGCCAGCAGCTTGCCCGGTGTCGCCGGGAGTCGCTCCAAAAACATTCAGTACTTC
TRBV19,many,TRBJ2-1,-,CASSADNYNEQFF,TGTGCCAGTAGTGCGGATAACTACAATGAGCAGTTCTTC
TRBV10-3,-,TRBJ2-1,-,CAISESYISVVSYNEQFF,TGTGCCATCAGTGAGTCCTACATTAGCGTCGTCTCCTACAATGAGCAGTTCTTC
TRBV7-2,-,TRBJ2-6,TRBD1,CASSGLGQASGANVLTF,TGTGCCAGCAGCGGGCTGGGACAGGCTTCTGGGGCCAACGTCCTGACTTTC
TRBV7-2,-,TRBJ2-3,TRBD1,CASSTRTGETDTQYF,TGTGCCAGCAGCACCAGGACAGGGGAAACAGATACGCAGTATTTT
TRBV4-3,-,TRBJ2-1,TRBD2,CASSPLAGVRNEQFF,TGCGCCAGCAGCCCCTTAGCGGGAGTGAGGAATGAGCAGTTCTTC
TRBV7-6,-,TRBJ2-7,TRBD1,CASSARDRTYEQYF,TGTGCCAGCAGCGCCCGGGACAGGACCTACGAGCAGTACTTC
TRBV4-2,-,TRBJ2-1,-,CASSQVRGIYNEQFF,TGTGCCAGCAGCCAAGTAAGAGGGATCTACAATGAGCAGTTCTTC
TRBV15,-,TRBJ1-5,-,CATSREIDRYQPQHF,TGTGCCACCAGCAGGGAGATTGACAGGTATCAGCCCCAGCATTTT
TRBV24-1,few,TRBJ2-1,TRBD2,CATSFSGGRWNEQFF,TGTGCCACCAGTTTTAGCGGGGGGAGGTGGAATGAGCAGTTCTTC
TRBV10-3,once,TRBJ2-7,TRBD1,CAISDSRDRDSYEQYF,TGTGCCATCAGTGACAGCCGGGACAGGGACTCCTACGAGCAGTACTTC
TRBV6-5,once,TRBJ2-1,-,CASSYSTQGWEQFF,TGTGCCAGCAGTTACTCAACACAGGGTTGGGAGCAGTTCTTC
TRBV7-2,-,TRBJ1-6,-,CASSLEGAGAPGGSPLHF,TGTGCCAGCAGCCTGGAAGGCGCGGGGGCCCCGGGGGGTTCACCCCTCCACTTT
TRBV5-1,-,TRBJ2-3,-,CASSLDGSSSTQYF,TGCGCCAGCAGCTTGGATGGTAGTAGTAGTACGCAGTATTTT
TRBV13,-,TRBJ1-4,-,CASSATGMGKEKLFF,TGTGCCAGCAGCGCTACAGGGATGGGAAAGGAAAAACTGTTTTTT
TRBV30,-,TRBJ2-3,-,CAWRLVGTDTQYF,TGTGCCTGGAGACTAGTTGGCACAGATACGCAGTATTTT
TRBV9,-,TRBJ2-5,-,CASSVDLFQETQYF,TGTGCCAGCAGCGTAGATCTGTTCCAAGAGACCCAGTACTTC
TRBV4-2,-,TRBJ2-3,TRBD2,CASSQDPAGVLDTQYF,TGTGCCAGCAGCCAAGATCCAGCGGGAGTCCTAGATACGCAGTATTTT
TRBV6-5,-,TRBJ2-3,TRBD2,CASSWEGSDTDTQYF,TGTGCCAGCAGTTGGGAGGGCTCCGACACAGATACGCAGTATTTT
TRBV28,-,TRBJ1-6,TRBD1,CASRRRTGGGNSPLHF,TGTGCCAGCAGACGAAGGACAGGGGGTGGCAATTCACCCCTCCACTTT
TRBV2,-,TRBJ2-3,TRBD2,CASSYERGQYANTQYF,TGTGCCAGCAGTTACGAGCGGGGTCAGTACGCGAATACGCAGTATTTT
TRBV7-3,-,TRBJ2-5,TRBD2,CASSPGLGVETQYF,TGTGCCAGCAGCCCTGGACTAGGCGTAGAGACCCAGTACTTC
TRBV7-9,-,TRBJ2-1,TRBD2,CASSYGTSGILREQFF,TGTGCCAGCAGCTACGGGACTAGCGGGATTTTAAGGGAGCAGTTCTTC